This T cell receptor beta chain was identified in a study of cytomegalovirus exposure and HLA in healthy donors. This clone has a handful of counts. Its antigen is undetermined. One end of the junction is discordant with germline, which a read error may explain. There are 12 residues in the CDR3. From germline, CDR1 is MGHRA and CDR2 YSYEKL. Study observations and caveats: CMV serostatus was the sole immune exposure data available.

The PCR ran on 60 Vbeta and 13 Jbeta primers. TCRdb's table, derived via immunoSEQ multiplex PCR, lists solely in-frame clones and lacks some. Among about 190,000 clones listed, just under 75% were seen once. The sequencing sample was made of PBMCs. The TCR sequence derives from a man between 25 and 39 years old in good health and CMV-seropositive. The chain carries TRBV4-1 and TRBJ1-2; D is unclear. The CDR3 spells CASSKDGYGYTF. CDR3 bases: TGCGCCAGCAGCAAAGACGGCTATGGCTACACCTTC.